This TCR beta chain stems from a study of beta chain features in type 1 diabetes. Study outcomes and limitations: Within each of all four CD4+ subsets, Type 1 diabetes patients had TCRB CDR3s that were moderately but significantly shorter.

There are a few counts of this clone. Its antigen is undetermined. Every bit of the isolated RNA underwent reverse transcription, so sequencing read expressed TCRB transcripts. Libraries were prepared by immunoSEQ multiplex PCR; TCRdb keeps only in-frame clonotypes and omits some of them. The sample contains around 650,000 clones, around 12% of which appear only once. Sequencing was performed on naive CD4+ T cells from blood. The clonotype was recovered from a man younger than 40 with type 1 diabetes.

In nucleotides, the CDR3 is TGTGCCAGCAGACAGGGTGGCACAGATACGCAGTATTTT. Its translation: CASRQGGTDTQYF. This rearrangement joins TRBV2 to TRBJ2-3; a weak D match, TRBD1 (6 bases). Per the germline V gene, CDR1 is SNHLY and CDR2 is FYNNEI. This CDR3 is 13 amino acids long. V was trimmed by 6 bases and J by 1 base, leaving 8 bases between them.